Listed below are T cell receptor beta chains from one sample, sequenced in a study of vaccination and CD4 T cells after COVID-19. TCRdb independently ran MiXCR on the PCR reads; one entry per CDR3 protein. The sample contains 20,000 or so distinct CDR3 sequences, 42% of which appear only once. These TCRs' antigens remain unknown. This specimen consisted of CD4+ T cells from blood, cultured in vitro, obtained about 7 months after SARS-CoV-2 vaccination. The receptors stem from a human donor who had recovered from COVID-19. CDR3s include the opening cysteine and the closing phenylalanine or tryptophan. D genes are given only for firm matches. A clone size is listed for some rows: how often the clone was seen (once, few, many), or a class if it is expanded.

d_call	v_call	j_call	clone_size	cdr3_aa	cdr3_nt
NA	TRBV7-6	TRBJ1-1	NA	CASSLGAGRRSEAFF	TGTGCCAGCAGCTTAGGGGCGGGCCGAAGGAGTGAAGCTTTCTTT
NA	TRBV6-5	TRBJ2-7	NA	CASSYSPSAYEQYF	TGTGCCAGCAGTTACTCCCCGAGTGCCTACGAGCAGTACTTC
TRBD2	TRBV20-1	TRBJ2-1	few	CSAEGLARTGGEQFF	TGCAGTGCCGAAGGACTAGCGCGAACGGGAGGTGAGCAGTTCTTC
TRBD2	TRBV20-1	TRBJ2-1	NA	CSAGEPSGYNEQFF	TGCAGTGCTGGGGAGCCTAGCGGGTACAATGAGCAGTTCTTC
NA	TRBV5-4	TRBJ1-2	NA	CASSRTGEGVYGYTF	TGTGCCAGCAGCCGAACAGGCGAGGGGGTCTATGGCTACACCTTC
NA	TRBV20-1	TRBJ1-5	few	CSANDYSNQPQHF	TGCAGTGCAAACGACTATAGCAATCAGCCCCAGCATTTT
TRBD2	TRBV20-1	TRBJ2-1	NA	CSARELPGLASSYNEQFF	TGCAGTGCTAGAGAATTACCGGGACTAGCGTCCTCCTACAATGAGCAGTTCTTC
NA	TRBV6-2/TRBV6-3	TRBJ2-3	NA	CASSKQDTQYF	TGTGCCAGCAGCAAACAAGATACGCAGTATTTT
NA	TRBV20-1	TRBJ2-2	few	CSATQTNTGELFF	TGCAGTGCTACGCAGACGAACACCGGGGAGCTGTTTTTT
NA	TRBV27	TRBJ2-6	few	CASSFRGAQGANVLTF	TGTGCCAGCAGTTTCAGGGGGGCGCAAGGGGCCAACGTCCTGACTTTC
NA	TRBV19	TRBJ1-5	NA	CASSIRGLGNQPQHF	TGTGCCAGTAGTATTCGGGGGTTAGGGAATCAGCCCCAGCATTTT
NA	TRBV6-5	TRBJ2-1	once	CASSYSGVPYNEQFF	TGTGCCAGCAGTTACTCAGGGGTCCCCTACAATGAGCAGTTCTTC
TRBD1	TRBV27	TRBJ1-1	medium-sized	CASRRGLRDTEAFF	TGTGCCAGCAGGAGGGGGCTCCGGGACACTGAAGCTTTCTTT
NA	TRBV20-1	TRBJ2-4	NA	CSARRGGSSAKNIQYF	TGCAGTGCTAGGCGGGGCGGGTCCTCAGCCAAAAACATTCAGTACTTC
NA	TRBV20-1	TRBJ2-7	NA	CSAREGFRGTVHDEQYF	TGCAGTGCTAGAGAGGGGTTTAGGGGGACGGTGCATGACGAGCAGTACTTC
NA	TRBV2	TRBJ1-2	NA	CANLGAYGYTF	TGTGCCAACCTCGGGGCTTATGGCTACACCTTC
TRBD2	TRBV6-1	TRBJ2-1	NA	CASRLAGGGYNEQFF	TGTGCCAGCAGGCTAGCGGGAGGGGGGTACAATGAGCAGTTCTTC
NA	TRBV7-9	TRBJ2-1	NA	CASSSQGDSYNEQFF	TGTGCCAGCAGCTCGCAGGGAGATTCCTACAATGAGCAGTTCTTC
NA	TRBV24-1	TRBJ2-3	NA	CATSDLGVDWTSTDTQYF	TGTGCCACCAGTGATTTAGGGGTGGACTGGACTAGCACAGATACGCAGTATTTT
TRBD2	TRBV7-3	TRBJ2-1	NA	CASSLLGAGGLDEQFF	TGTGCCAGCAGCTTACTTGGTGCGGGAGGTCTAGATGAGCAGTTCTTC
NA	TRBV28	TRBJ2-7	NA	CASSFSIYEQYF	TGTGCCAGCAGTTTCTCAATCTACGAGCAGTACTTC
NA	TRBV20-1	TRBJ1-6	NA	CSARSPGAFSPLHF	TGCAGTGCCCGGTCCCCAGGGGCGTTTTCACCCCTCCACTTT
TRBD1	TRBV7-2	TRBJ1-5	few	CASSPTGGHQPQHF	TGTGCCAGCAGCCCTACAGGGGGCCATCAGCCCCAGCATTTT
NA	TRBV19	TRBJ2-2	NA	CASSRQNTGELFF	TGTGCCAGTAGTAGGCAGAACACCGGGGAGCTGTTTTTT
NA	TRBV28	TRBJ2-1	NA	CASSSPGGTYNEQFF	TGTGCCAGCAGTTCCCCCGGGGGTACCTACAATGAGCAGTTCTTC
NA	TRBV6-1	TRBJ2-5	NA	CATREAGTKETQYF	TGTGCCACCAGAGAAGCGGGTACCAAAGAGACCCAGTACTTC
TRBD1	TRBV28	TRBJ1-1	NA	CASTPGGAGGLFTEAFF	TGTGCCAGCACCCCCGGGGGCGCAGGGGGGCTCTTCACTGAAGCTTTCTTT
NA	TRBV20-1	TRBJ2-7	few	CSAQGYEQYF	TGCAGTGCGCAAGGGTACGAGCAGTACTTC
NA	TRBV20-1	TRBJ2-7	few	CSASEDSGGYEQYF	TGCAGTGCGAGTGAGGACAGTGGAGGCTACGAGCAGTACTTC
NA	TRBV27	TRBJ2-3	NA	CASSTPGQPQYF	TGTGCCAGCAGTACCCCGGGTCAGCCCCAGTATTTT
NA	TRBV10-1	TRBJ2-3	few	CASSGSTDTQYF	TGCGCCAGTAGCGGTAGCACAGATACGCAGTATTTT
TRBD2	TRBV6-4	TRBJ2-3	medium-sized	CASSERETDTQYF	TGTGCCAGCAGTGAGCGGGAGACAGATACGCAGTATTTT
TRBD2	TRBV27	TRBJ2-1	NA	CASRRLAPSSYNEQFF	TGTGCCAGCAGGCGACTAGCGCCTAGCTCCTACAATGAGCAGTTCTTC